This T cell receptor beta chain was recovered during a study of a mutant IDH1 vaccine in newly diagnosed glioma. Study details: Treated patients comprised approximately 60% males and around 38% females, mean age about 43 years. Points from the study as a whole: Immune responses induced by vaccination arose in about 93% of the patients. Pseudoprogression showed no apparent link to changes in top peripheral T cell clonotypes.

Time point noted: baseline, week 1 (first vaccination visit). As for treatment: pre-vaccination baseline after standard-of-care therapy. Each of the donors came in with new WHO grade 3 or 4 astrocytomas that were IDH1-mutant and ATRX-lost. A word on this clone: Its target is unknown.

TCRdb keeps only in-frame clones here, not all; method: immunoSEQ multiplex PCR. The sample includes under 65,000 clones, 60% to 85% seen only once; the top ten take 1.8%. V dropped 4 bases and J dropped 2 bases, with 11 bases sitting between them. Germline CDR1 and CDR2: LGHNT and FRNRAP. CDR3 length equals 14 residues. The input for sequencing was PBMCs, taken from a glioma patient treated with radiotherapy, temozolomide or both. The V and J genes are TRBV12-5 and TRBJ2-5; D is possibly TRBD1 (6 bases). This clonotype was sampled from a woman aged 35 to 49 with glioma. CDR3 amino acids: CASGSTTGQETQYF. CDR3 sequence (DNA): TGTGCTAGTGGTTCCACCACAGGGCAAGAGACCCAGTACTTC.